This TCR beta chain emerged from a study of a mutant IDH1 vaccine in newly diagnosed glioma. Study in general: The initiation of vaccination occurred 4-6 weeks after radiotherapy alone, or with temozolomide cycles. Earlier therapy was either radiotherapy, temozolomide, or both, and most got both. At week 35 came visit V12, and visit V13 followed at week 47.

This sample's time point: week 35, safety follow-up. Every single dose of the vaccine, 300 ug of mutant IDH1 20-mer peptide, came with topical imiquimod. Donors' newly diagnosed IDH1-mutant WHO grade 3 or 4 astrocytomas lacked nuclear ATRX. With regard to this clone: Antigen specificity is unknown.

This CDR3 is 15 amino acids long. The germline V gene encodes CDR1 SGDLS and CDR2 YYNGEE. The V end was cut by 3 bases, the J end by 1 base, with 14 bases between. Method: immunoSEQ multiplex PCR; TCRdb's copy keeps in-frame clones and lacks some. The table lists approximately 62,000 clones, 80% to 85% of them singletons. This sequence joins TRBV9 and TRBJ2-7; no definite D call. This specimen was PBMCs, taken from a glioma patient whose treatment included an IDH1 peptide vaccine. This TCR came from a young man with glioma. CDR3 nucleotides: TGTGCCAGCAGCGCCAGAGATTCACCATCCTACGAGCAGTACTTC. It yields the protein CASSARDSPSYEQYF. Supplemented by reference TRBV9 and TRBJ2-7, the full variable domain reads DSGVTQTPKHLITATGQRVTLRCSPRSGDLSVYWYQQSLDQGLQFLIQYYNGEERAKGNILERFSAQQFPDLHSELNLSSLELGDSALYFCASSARDSPSYEQYFGPGTRLTVT.